The 22 T cell receptor beta chains below were found in one sample sequenced in a study of blood T cell repertoires in COVID-19. The assay was immunoSEQ multiplex PCR, and TCRdb's table has in-frame clones only and misses some. The data hold around 310,000 clones, with roughly 89% observed a single time. Sequenced: peripheral blood. These receptor sequences come from a woman aged 40 to 50 with COVID-19, enrolled during active disease.

The chain recombines TRBV18 with TRBJ2-3; 7 bases map to TRBD2. J gave up 0 bases and V 5 bases, and 11 bases lay outside the gene matches. The CDR3 spans 17 residues. Germline V gives CDR1 KGHSH, CDR2 LQKENI. The CDR3, as DNA: TGTGCCAGCTCATATTTGGCGGGGGAGTTTAGCACAGATACGCAGTATTTT. It translates to CASSYLAGEFSTDTQYF.

This clone was recorded only once. The gene calls are TRBV12-3 or TRBV12-4 and TRBJ1-5; perhaps TRBD1 as D (5 bases). This CDR3 spans 13 amino acids. V was clipped by 4 bases and J by 2 bases, with 6 bases between them. The CDR3 is CASSWGGNQPQHF. The DNA of the CDR3 is TGTGCCAGCAGTTGGGGGGGCAATCAGCCCCAGCATTTT.

V is TRBV30 and J is TRBJ1-4; no clear D. The CDR3 is made up of 14 amino acids. V was shortened by 1 base and J by 4 bases, with 10 bases between the two germline ends. Looked up from germline, CDR1 is GTSNPN and CDR2 is SVGIG (reference sequence). CDR3 nucleotides: TGTGCCTGGAGTGAGCAGGCATATAATGAAAAACTGTTTTTT. Translated, it gives CAWSEQAYNEKLFF.

This chain joins TRBV18 and TRBJ2-7, with TRBD1 identical over 7 bases. CDR3 length: 16 residues. Trimming took 0 bases from V and 3 from J; bases not matched to a gene: 8. CDR1 KGHSH and CDR2 LQKENI come from the germline V gene. CDR3 bases: TGTGCCAGCTCACCACCAGGACAGGTCCCGATCTACGAGCAGTACTTC. Translated: CASSPPGQVPIYEQYF.

This chain connects TRBV7-9 to TRBJ1-2; 8 bases align to TRBD1. This CDR3 contains 13 residues. The junction had 3 bases not matched to a gene; V was cut back by 2 bases and J by 7 bases. Per germline, CDR1 SEHNR and CDR2 FQNEAQ (reference sequence). Here the CDR3 reads CASSLQGAGGYTF. The CDR3, as DNA: TGTGCCAGCAGCTTACAGGGGGCGGGTGGCTACACCTTC.

The chain uses TRBV28 and TRBJ2-3; TRBD1 aligns across 9 bases. Germline trimming cut 5 bases from V and 3 bases from J; bases unmatched to any gene: 3. Germline lookup yields CDR1 MDHEN and CDR2 SYDVKM. There are 14 residues in the CDR3. The CDR3 spells CASSLTGGTDTQYF. The CDR3 DNA reads TGTGCCAGCAGTCTGACAGGGGGGACAGATACGCAGTATTTT.

This chain joins TRBV11-3 and TRBJ1-1; no clear D gene. From germline, CDR1 is SGHNT and CDR2 YENEEA. The germline V and J ends were trimmed by 5 bases and 3 bases, with 16 bases remaining between them. The CDR3 is 15 residues long. CDR3 DNA: TGTGCCAGCAGCGTTGAGGATCCTAGAGACACTGAAGCTTTCTTT. It codes for CASSVEDPRDTEAFF.

The CDR3 coding sequence is TGTGCCAGCAGAACCTGGACCCTAGGAGGCGAGCAGTACTTC. As protein: CASRTWTLGGEQYF. V is TRBV6-5 and J is TRBJ2-7; perhaps TRBD2 as D (5 bases). CDR1 and CDR2 from the germline V gene are MNHEY and SVGAGI. The CDR3 length is 14 residues. The V end lost 6 bases, the J end lost 6 bases, and 18 bases lay between the germline ends.

The chain joins TRBV5-6 to TRBJ2-3, with TRBD2 matching over 12 bases. The trim removed 4 bases at V and 2 bases at J, leaving 11 bases unmatched. CDR1 and CDR2 (germline): SGHDT, YYEEEE. This CDR3 contains 18 residues. Here the CDR3 DNA reads TGTGCCAGCAGCCGGCTAGCGGGAGGGTTCCTTCTCACAGATACGCAGTATTTT. It yields the protein CASSRLAGGFLLTDTQYF.

This chain joins TRBV6-1 and TRBJ2-3; no clear D. CDR1 is MNHNS, CDR2 SASEGT, per germline. This CDR3 spans 15 amino acids. V dropped 7 bases and J dropped 2 bases, with 16 bases sitting between them. The CDR3, as DNA: TGTGCCAGCACCATAGGAAACAGATACACAGATACGCAGTATTTT. It yields the protein CASTIGNRYTDTQYF.

The V gene is TRBV28, the J gene TRBJ2-2; 10 bases fit TRBD1. Germline V gene sequence: CDR1 MDHEN, CDR2 SYDVKM. This CDR3 has 15 amino acids. J lost 6 bases, V lost 6 bases, and 7 bases had no gene match. CDR3: CASSSPGQGSGELFF. CDR3 coding DNA: TGTGCCAGCAGCTCGCCGGGACAGGGGTCCGGGGAGCTGTTTTTT.

This chain's CDR3 is CASSLTPYEQYF. The CDR3 DNA sequence: TGTGCCAGCAGCTTGACACCCTACGAGCAGTACTTC. The chain links TRBV7-9 to TRBJ2-7; no definite D call. V dropped 3 bases and J dropped 2 bases, with 5 bases sitting between them. This CDR3 has 12 residues. Germline assignment: CDR1 SEHNR and CDR2 FQNEAQ (reference sequence).

V is TRBV7-2 and J is TRBJ1-4, with D hard to call. This CDR3 has 13 residues. Germline V gene lookup returns CDR1 SGHTA and CDR2 FQGNSA. The V end was cut by 0 bases, the J end by 8 bases, with 7 bases between. The DNA of the CDR3 is TGTGCCAGCAGCTTAGCGCCCCGGGAAAAACTGTTTTTT. Its translation: CASSLAPREKLFF.

A few counts support this clone. V and J are TRBV29-1 and TRBJ2-7, with 7 bases identical to TRBD1. This CDR3 has 12 residues. CDR1 is SQVTM, CDR2 ANQGSEA, per germline. The junction had 9 bases not matched to a gene; V was cut back by 6 bases and J by 7 bases. As DNA, the CDR3 is TGCAGCGTGGCAACAGGGGTGGGGGAGCAGTACTTC. It yields the protein CSVATGVGEQYF.

The CDR3 protein is CASSPPGRAGTEAFF. The CDR3 DNA sequence: TGTGCCAGCAGCCCCCCTGGGAGGGCGGGCACTGAAGCTTTCTTT. The chain uses TRBV7-9 and TRBJ1-1; D not resolved. CDR1 SEHNR and CDR2 FQNEAQ come from the germline V gene (reference sequence). This CDR3 comprises 15 residues. V lost 5 bases to trimming and J lost 4 bases, with 17 bases between them.

Worth noting for this clone: Additional DNA sequences in this sample encode the identical CDR3. V and J are TRBV6-5 and TRBJ1-2; TRBD1 is a possible D gene (5 bases). Germline V CDR1 and CDR2: MNHEY, SVGAGI. There are 12 residues in the CDR3. V lost 5 bases, J lost 4 bases, and 8 bases lay in between. The CDR3 spells CASSIDSYGYTF. The CDR3 DNA is TGTGCCAGCAGTATTGACAGCTATGGCTACACCTTC.

This chain connects TRBV14 to TRBJ2-5; D not resolved. Trimming shortened V by 1 base and J by 0 bases, and 9 bases separated the two germline ends. The V gene's germline CDR1 is SGHDN and CDR2 FVKESK. This CDR3 comprises 15 residues. Written as DNA, the CDR3 is TGTGCCAGCAGCCAAGCCCTCAGTTACCAAGAGACCCAGTACTTC. Encoded protein: CASSQALSYQETQYF.

Points on this clone: This sample includes further DNA sequences coding for the same CDR3. The chain uses TRBV9 and TRBJ1-1; no reliable D call. With 0 bases removed from V and 2 bases from J, the gap between germline ends came to 8 bases. The CDR3 loop spans 14 amino acids. Germline V lookup: CDR1 SGDLS, CDR2 YYNGEE. DNA for the CDR3: TGTGCCAGCAGCGTAGCTTACAGAAACACTGAAGCTTTCTTT. Its translation: CASSVAYRNTEAFF.

This clone was counted only a few times. The chain employs TRBV7-2 and TRBJ1-2, with TRBD1 identical over 8 bases. Per germline, CDR1 SGHTA and CDR2 FQGNSA. This CDR3 has 13 residues. The ends lost 1 base at V and 5 bases at J; junction bases unmatched: 0. The CDR3 is CASSLDRGYGYTF. The CDR3 DNA reads as TGTGCCAGCAGCTTAGACAGGGGGTATGGCTACACCTTC.

This clone was counted between two and nine times. V gene TRBV5-4 combines with J gene TRBJ1-1; D call uncertain. Per germline, CDR1 SGHNT and CDR2 YYREEE (reference sequence). Trimming removed 4 bases from V and 4 bases from J, with 17 bases in between. This CDR3 contains 15 residues. The CDR3 DNA sequence: TGTGCCAGCAGCGCAAGCCCGGTGCGCGCCACTGAAGCTTTCTTT. Translation gives CASSASPVRATEAFF.

Details on this clone: At the DNA level, this CDR3 is encoded by other sequences in the same sample as well. V gene TRBV19 combines with J gene TRBJ1-1; unclear D gene. The CDR3 has 16 residues. Trimming left V 3 bases short and J 0 bases short, with 14 bases between. Per germline, CDR1 LNHDA and CDR2 SQIVND (reference sequence). The CDR3 DNA reads as TGTGCCAGTAGTATCGGGTCCCGGCCGATGAACACTGAAGCTTTCTTT. It encodes CASSIGSRPMNTEAFF.

The CDR3 nucleotides read TGTGCCAGCAGCGGACTAGCGGGGGGAGGAGATACGCAGTATTTT. The encoded protein is CASSGLAGGGDTQYF. The chain is built from TRBV5-6 and TRBJ2-3, with 14 bases that match TRBD2. V lost 4 bases, J lost 5 bases, and 3 bases stayed unmatched. Per germline, CDR1 SGHDT and CDR2 YYEEEE. This CDR3 is 15 amino acids long.